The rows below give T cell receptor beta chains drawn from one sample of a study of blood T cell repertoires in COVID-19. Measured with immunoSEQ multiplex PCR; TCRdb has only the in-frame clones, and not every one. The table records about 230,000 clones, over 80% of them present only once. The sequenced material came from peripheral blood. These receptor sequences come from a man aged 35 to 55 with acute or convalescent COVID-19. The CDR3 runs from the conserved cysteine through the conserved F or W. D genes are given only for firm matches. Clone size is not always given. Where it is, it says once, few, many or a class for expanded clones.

DNA: TGCGCCAGCAGCCTTAGGGGAGAAAAACTGTTTTTT; CDR3: CASSLRGEKLFF; D: .; size: .; J: TRBJ1-4; V: TRBV4-1
DNA: TGTGCCAGCAGCCAGCCTGACAGGGCGTCCTTTGGCTACACCTTC; CDR3: CASSQPDRASFGYTF; D: TRBD1; size: once; J: TRBJ1-2; V: TRBV7-9
DNA: TGTGCCAGCGCCGGGACTCGCACGGATACGCAGTATTTT; CDR3: CASAGTRTDTQYF; D: .; size: .; J: TRBJ2-3; V: TRBV18
DNA: TGTGCCAGCAGCCCCCGCAGCGGGAGTAGTGAGCAGTTCTTC; CDR3: CASSPRSGSSEQFF; D: TRBD2; size: .; J: TRBJ2-1; V: TRBV4-2
DNA: TGTGCCTGGAGTCCCCCCCCGGGGTATGCCTACGAGCAGTACTTC; CDR3: CAWSPPPGYAYEQYF; D: .; size: many; J: TRBJ2-7; V: TRBV30
DNA: TGCGCCAGCAGCTCGGGACAGACTAGCACAGATACGCAGTATTTT; CDR3: CASSSGQTSTDTQYF; D: TRBD1; size: once; J: TRBJ2-3; V: TRBV5-1
DNA: TGTGCCAGCAGCTTAGGCAACAGGGTTTATGGCTACACCTTC; CDR3: CASSLGNRVYGYTF; D: .; size: .; J: TRBJ1-2; V: TRBV7-8
DNA: TGCAGCGCGATAGGGAGGAGTGCGGGCACTGAAGCTTTCTTT; CDR3: CSAIGRSAGTEAFF; D: .; size: once; J: TRBJ1-1; V: TRBV29-1
DNA: TGTGCCAGCAGTCCCCCCGGGGGCAGGGGGTTTGTCTATGGCTACACCTTC; CDR3: CASSPPGGRGFVYGYTF; D: TRBD1; size: .; J: TRBJ1-2; V: TRBV6-6
DNA: TGTGCCAGTAGTATCCGGACAGGGGGGTACGAGCAGTACTTC; CDR3: CASSIRTGGYEQYF; D: TRBD1; size: .; J: TRBJ2-7; V: TRBV19
DNA: TGTGCCACCCAGCCCACTACGACCGGCCGGGGTGAAGCTTTCTTT; CDR3: CATQPTTTGRGEAFF; D: .; size: few; J: TRBJ1-1; V: TRBV2
DNA: TGTGCCAGCTCAACCGGACTAGCGGTCCCCCGGCAGTACTTC; CDR3: CASSTGLAVPRQYF; D: TRBD2; size: .; J: TRBJ2-7; V: TRBV18
DNA: TGTGCCACCAAAGGGGATTACTATGGCTACACCTTC; CDR3: CATKGDYYGYTF; D: .; size: .; J: TRBJ1-2; V: TRBV6-4
DNA: TGTGCCTGCCTGGGGGGGACAGATACGCAGTATTTT; CDR3: CACLGGTDTQYF; D: TRBD2; size: .; J: TRBJ2-3; V: TRBV30
DNA: TGTGCCAGCAGTTTTACCCTCGTAGCGGGAGACACAGATACGCAGTATTTT; CDR3: CASSFTLVAGDTDTQYF; D: TRBD2; size: .; J: TRBJ2-3; V: TRBV27
DNA: TGTGCCAGCAGGGGAGGCCAGGGCGTCTATGGCTACACCTTC; CDR3: CASRGGQGVYGYTF; D: .; size: .; J: TRBJ1-2; V: TRBV5-4
DNA: TGCGCCAGCAGCTTCTTCGGACAGGGGAGTAATGAGCAGTTCTTC; CDR3: CASSFFGQGSNEQFF; D: TRBD1; size: .; J: TRBJ2-1; V: TRBV5-1
DNA: TGTGCCAGCAGTGTTCGACAGGGGAGGGGCACTGAAGCTTTCTTT; CDR3: CASSVRQGRGTEAFF; D: TRBD1; size: few; J: TRBJ1-1; V: TRBV27
DNA: TGTGCCAGCAGCTTAGGCGGGAGGGTTGATACGCAGTATTTT; CDR3: CASSLGGRVDTQYF; D: TRBD2; size: .; J: TRBJ2-3; V: TRBV7-2
DNA: TGTGCCAGCAGTATCAGACACAACTCCTACGAGCAGTACTTC; CDR3: CASSIRHNSYEQYF; D: .; size: .; J: TRBJ2-7; V: TRBV27
DNA: TGTGCCAGCAGTGAGTCGAGGGTAGGCTATGGCTACACCTTC; CDR3: CASSESRVGYGYTF; D: .; size: .; J: TRBJ1-2; V: TRBV6-1
DNA: TGTGCCAGCAGCTTTCGGGTTAGCTACGAGCAGTACTTC; CDR3: CASSFRVSYEQYF; D: .; size: .; J: TRBJ2-7; V: TRBV7-8
DNA: TGTGCCCCCAAAAAGAGGGCAGATACGCAGTATTTT; CDR3: CAPKKRADTQYF; D: .; size: once; J: TRBJ2-3; V: TRBV24-1
DNA: TGTGCCAGCAGCTATGGACAGGACTCACGCGGGGAGCTGTTTTTT; CDR3: CASSYGQDSRGELFF; D: TRBD1; size: .; J: TRBJ2-2; V: TRBV5-5
DNA: TGCGCCAGCAGCCCCAAGTCCGGGACAGCTAACTATGGCTACACCTTC; CDR3: CASSPKSGTANYGYTF; D: TRBD1; size: .; J: TRBJ1-2; V: TRBV5-1
DNA: TGTGCCAGTAGTATAGTCGGGACAGGAGGGTCACCCCTCCACTTT; CDR3: CASSIVGTGGSPLHF; D: TRBD1; size: .; J: TRBJ1-6; V: TRBV19
DNA: TGTGCCAGCAGTTTATTTGCCCTGACAGGGACCCCTGAAGCTTTCTTT; CDR3: CASSLFALTGTPEAFF; D: TRBD1; size: .; J: TRBJ1-1; V: TRBV28
DNA: TGTGCCAGCAGCGTCTGGACTAGCGGGGGGAGCGAGCAGTACTTC; CDR3: CASSVWTSGGSEQYF; D: TRBD2; size: .; J: TRBJ2-7; V: TRBV4-2